This TCR beta chain was sequenced during a study of vaccination and CD4 T cells after COVID-19. Overall study: Overlapping spike peptides served as the stimulus for the cells. These peptides came from SARS-CoV-2 and from the common cold coronaviruses HCoV-NL63, HCoV-OC43 and HCoV-229E. Findings of the study overall: From approximately 21 to 40, the median of SARS-CoV-2-reactive clonotypes rose without reaching significance.

An Oncomine TCR Beta short-read assay was used to sequence the DNA from cultured CD4+ T cells. TCRdb re-analysed the PCR reads in MiXCR, keeping a single row per CDR3 protein. The table shows around 13,000 distinct CDR3 sequences, with roughly 36% occurring only once. With 3 bases removed from V and 7 bases from J, the gap between germline ends came to 18 bases. The CDR3 runs to 16 residues. Germline CDR1 is MNHEY and CDR2 is SVGAGI. As regards this clonotype: The antigen is unknown.

Treatment given: approximately 9-day PBMC culture with coronavirus spike peptide pools or control peptides (ViraFEST assay). Once peptide pools had expanded antigen-specific T cells, ViraFEST sequenced TCRs. The specimen was cultured CD4+ T cells from blood. The origin of this receptor is a human donor with COVID-19. V is TRBV6-5 and J is TRBJ2-2, with D maybe TRBD2 (6 bases). The chain's CDR3 is CASSYVAGSGDGELFF. DNA of the CDR3: TGTGCCAGCAGTTATGTTGCAGGGTCGGGAGACGGGGAGCTGTTTTTT.